This T cell receptor (beta chain) was observed in a study of control samples from healthy donors and cancer patients. Sequenced by immunoSEQ multiplex PCR; TCRdb stores in-frame clones only, minus some. The sample consists of some 130,000 clones, around 90% of them appearing once. The length of the CDR3 is 17 residues. The material sequenced was blood. The origin of this receptor is a man aged 35 to 55 in good health. V is TRBV21-1 and J is TRBJ2-2. TRBV21-1 is deemed a pseudogene. CDR3 nucleotide sequence: TGTGCCAGCAGCAAAAAGGGACGGGACGTAAACACCGGGGAGCTGTTTTTT. Protein sequence: CASSKKGRDVNTGELFF.